This T cell receptor beta chain was documented in a study of blood T cell repertoires in COVID-19. Looking at the study overall: The samples span acute and convalescent COVID-19 from the United States, Italy and Spain. PBMCs, B-cell-depleted T cells, or T cells were the source of the cDNA or gDNA that made up the material.

CDR3 length equals 16 residues. Original handling: From reference gene primer amplification, estimates of nucleated cell counts were derived. The method was immunoSEQ multiplex PCR; TCRdb's version includes in-frame clones alone and lacks a portion of them. The DNA gave D and trimming, while V, J and clone size come from that table. This table holds 45,000 to 55,000 clones, roughly 83% found once. The sequenced material came from peripheral blood. The rearrangement uses TRBV12-1 and TRBJ2-7; the table's D call, TRBD2, was not checked against the DNA. TRBV12-1 is a listed pseudogene. The receptor's source is a human donor in a cohort sampled during active COVID-19. The CDR3 here is CASSFEEAGGAREQYF. The CDR3 nucleotides are TGTGCCAGCAGCTTTGAAGAGGCGGGGGGGGCCAGGGAGCAGTACTTC.